This T cell receptor beta chain derives from a study of long-term antiretroviral therapy in people with HIV. General observations from the study: Participants lacked recorded data on ART adherence, viral resistance or therapy changes. Clones with expansion before ART led the repertoire at all time points.

In regard to this clone: As yet, its antigen is unknown.

Running of the v3.0 immunoSEQ assay took place at survey level. Data came from immunoSEQ multiplex PCR; TCRdb stores just in-frame clones and leaves some out. The table includes about 43,000 clones, roughly 86% detected once. Trimming removed 3 bases from V and 0 bases from J, with 18 bases in between. The CDR3 length is 18 residues. Per germline, CDR1 LNHDA and CDR2 SQIVND (reference sequence). This TCR was sampled from a woman in her 50s with HIV. This specimen was unsorted PBMCs, taken 0.1 years before starting antiretroviral therapy. The chain employs TRBV19 and TRBJ1-5; maybe TRBD1 (6 bases). Here the CDR3 reads CASSIGGGEGGSNQPQHF. The DNA of the CDR3 is TGTGCCAGTAGTATTGGCGGGGGCGAAGGGGGTAGCAATCAGCCCCAGCATTTT.